This T cell receptor (beta chain) was recorded in a study of T cell responses to AZD1222 COVID-19 vaccine. Germline CDR1 reads MNHEY; CDR2 reads SVGAGI. The CDR3 consists of 14 residues. The J segment lost 7 bases and the V segment lost 11 bases, leaving 16 bases of the junction unmatched. Assay: immunoSEQ multiplex PCR; the TCRdb copy retains only in-frame clones and omits some. This table has 58,000 or so clones, 65% to 90% appearing once. This chain connects TRBV6-5 to TRBJ2-5, with 7 bases matching TRBD1. The receptor comes from an adult who received the AZD1222 COVID-19 vaccine. The sample consisted of peripheral blood, taken 28 days after the second AZD1222 dose. CDR3 in DNA: TGTGCCGTTACCCCAACAGGGGCGGAAGGGACCCAGTACTTC. Protein product: CAVTPTGAEGTQYF.